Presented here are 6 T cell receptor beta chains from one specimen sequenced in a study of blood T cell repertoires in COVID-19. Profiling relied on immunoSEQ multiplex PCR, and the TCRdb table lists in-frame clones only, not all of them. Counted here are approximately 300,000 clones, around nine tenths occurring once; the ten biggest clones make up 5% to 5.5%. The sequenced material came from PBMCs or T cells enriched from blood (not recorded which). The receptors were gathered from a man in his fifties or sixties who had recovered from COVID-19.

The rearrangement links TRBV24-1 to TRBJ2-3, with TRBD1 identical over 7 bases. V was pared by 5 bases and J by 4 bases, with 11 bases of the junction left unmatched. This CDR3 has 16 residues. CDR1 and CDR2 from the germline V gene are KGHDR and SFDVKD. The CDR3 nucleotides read TGTGCCACCAGTGGACACGACAGGGTTAGCGCAGATACGCAGTATTTT. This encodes CATSGHDRVSADTQYF.

CDR3 sequence: CASSRDSRNSPLHF. The CDR3 nucleotides are TGTGCCAGCAGCCGGGACAGTCGTAATTCACCCCTCCACTTT. J is TRBJ1-6 and V is TRBV7-9; 7 bases are a match to TRBD1. Trimming took 5 bases from V and 6 from J; bases not matched to a gene: 4. Germline V gene sequence: CDR1 SEHNR, CDR2 FQNEAQ (reference sequence). This CDR3 comprises 14 residues.

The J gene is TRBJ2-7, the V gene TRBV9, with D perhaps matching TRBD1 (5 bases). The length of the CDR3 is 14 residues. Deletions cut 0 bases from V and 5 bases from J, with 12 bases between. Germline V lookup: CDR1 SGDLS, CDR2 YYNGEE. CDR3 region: CASSVGPGLDEQYF. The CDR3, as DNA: TGTGCCAGCAGCGTAGGCCCAGGGTTGGACGAGCAGTACTTC.

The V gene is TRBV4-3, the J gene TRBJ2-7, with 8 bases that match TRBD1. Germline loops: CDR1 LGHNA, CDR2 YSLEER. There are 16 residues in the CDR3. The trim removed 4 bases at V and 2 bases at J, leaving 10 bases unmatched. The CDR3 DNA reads TGCGCCAGCAGCCTTACCCGAGGACAGGGCCCCTACGAGCAGTACTTC. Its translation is CASSLTRGQGPYEQYF.

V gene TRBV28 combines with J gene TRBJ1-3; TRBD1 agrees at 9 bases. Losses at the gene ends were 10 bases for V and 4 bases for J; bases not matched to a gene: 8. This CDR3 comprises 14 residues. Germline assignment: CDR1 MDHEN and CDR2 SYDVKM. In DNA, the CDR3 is TGTGCCATCAGGACAGGGGCGAAGGGAAACACCATATATTTT. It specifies CAIRTGAKGNTIYF.

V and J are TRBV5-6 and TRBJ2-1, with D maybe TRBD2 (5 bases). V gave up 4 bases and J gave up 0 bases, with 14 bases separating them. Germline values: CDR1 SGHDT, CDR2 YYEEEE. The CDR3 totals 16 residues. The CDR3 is CASSLFGESSYNEQFF. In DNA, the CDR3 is TGTGCCAGCAGCCTCTTTGGGGAGAGCTCCTACAATGAGCAGTTCTTC. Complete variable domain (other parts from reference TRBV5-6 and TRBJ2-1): DAGVTQSPTHLIKTRGQQVTLRCSPKSGHDTVSWYQQALGQGPQFIFQYYEEEERQRGNFPDRFSGHQFPNYSSELNVNALLLGDSALYLCASSLFGESSYNEQFFGPGTRLTVL.